This is a list of T cell receptor beta chains from one sample in a study of T-cell memory formation after mild COVID-19. In TCRdb, the 5' RACE reads were re-called with MiXCR into one record per CDR3 protein. The profile shows about 470,000 distinct CDR3 sequences, around 25% of them singletons. The sample was PBMCs or a T cell subset sorted from them (not recorded which). Receptors were obtained from an adult woman who had mild COVID-19 (a few samples of this study predate the infection). Cell type and time point are not known. The CDR3 runs from the conserved cysteine through the conserved F or W. A D gene is named only where the DNA matches it firmly. Not all rows give a size; the values are once, few, many and, for expanded clones, a class.

clone_size: few
j_call: TRBJ2-1
d_call: TRBD1
v_call: TRBV14
cdr3_nt: TGTGCCAGCAGCACTCGACAGGGTTACAATGAGCAGTTCTTC
cdr3_aa: CASSTRQGYNEQFF

clone_size: few
j_call: TRBJ1-5
d_call: .
v_call: TRBV4-1
cdr3_nt: TGCGCCAGCAGCCAAGCATTGCAGGGGTTTCAGCCCCAGCATTTT
cdr3_aa: CASSQALQGFQPQHF

clone_size: .
j_call: TRBJ2-5
d_call: .
v_call: TRBV7-9
cdr3_nt: TGTGCCAGCAGCTCCAATTTAGGGCAGGACCCGAGGGACCAAGAGACCCAGTACTTC
cdr3_aa: CASSSNLGQDPRDQETQYF

clone_size: .
j_call: TRBJ1-6
d_call: .
v_call: TRBV27
cdr3_nt: TGTGCCAGCAGGGGAGATTCACCCCTCCACTTT
cdr3_aa: CASRGDSPLHF

clone_size: .
j_call: TRBJ2-1
d_call: .
v_call: TRBV7-9
cdr3_nt: TGTGCCAGCAGACCCCGCCCGATAAGCTCCTACAATGAGCAGTTCTTC
cdr3_aa: CASRPRPISSYNEQFF

clone_size: .
j_call: TRBJ2-5
d_call: .
v_call: TRBV30
cdr3_nt: TGTGCCTGGAGTGTATGGCCGGGCCAGACCCAGTACTTC
cdr3_aa: CAWSVWPGQTQYF

clone_size: .
j_call: TRBJ1-3
d_call: .
v_call: TRBV29-1
cdr3_nt: TGCAGCGTTAACAGGGGAAACACCATATATTTT
cdr3_aa: CSVNRGNTIYF

clone_size: few
j_call: TRBJ2-3
d_call: TRBD2
v_call: TRBV24-1
cdr3_nt: TGTGCCACCAGTGATTTGGAGGGGACTAGCGATATAGATACGCAGTATTTT
cdr3_aa: CATSDLEGTSDIDTQYF

clone_size: few
j_call: TRBJ1-2
d_call: TRBD1
v_call: TRBV4-3
cdr3_nt: TGCGCCAGCAGCCAAAGCGGGACAGCGGGTTATGGCTACACCTTC
cdr3_aa: CASSQSGTAGYGYTF

clone_size: .
j_call: TRBJ2-7
d_call: TRBD2
v_call: TRBV7-9
cdr3_nt: TGTGCCAGCAGCGGGAGGGACCCGAGAGAGCAGTACTTC
cdr3_aa: CASSGRDPREQYF

clone_size: .
j_call: TRBJ2-5
d_call: .
v_call: TRBV3-1
cdr3_nt: TGTGCCAGCAGCCGTAGACCAGGGGAATTCTACTTC
cdr3_aa: CASSRRPGEFYF

clone_size: few
j_call: TRBJ2-1
d_call: .
v_call: TRBV4-1
cdr3_nt: TGCGCCAGCAGCCCCGAACGATACAATGAGCAGTTCTTC
cdr3_aa: CASSPERYNEQFF

clone_size: few
j_call: TRBJ2-7
d_call: TRBD1
v_call: TRBV9
cdr3_nt: TGTGCCAGCAGCCCAAATACCGGGACAGGGGCTTTTAGGGAGCAGTACTTC
cdr3_aa: CASSPNTGTGAFREQYF

clone_size: .
j_call: TRBJ2-5
d_call: .
v_call: TRBV7-6
cdr3_nt: TGTGCCAGCAGCCCCCCCCAGGGGGAGGAAGAGACCCAGTACTTC
cdr3_aa: CASSPPQGEEETQYF

clone_size: once
j_call: TRBJ1-1
d_call: .
v_call: TRBV12-3/TRBV12-4
cdr3_nt: TGTGCCAGCAGTCTATTATTAGGGGTTTTGGGCACTGAAGCTTTCTTT
cdr3_aa: CASSLLLGVLGTEAFF

clone_size: few
j_call: TRBJ2-1
d_call: TRBD2
v_call: TRBV18
cdr3_nt: TGTGCCAGCTCACCACCCGCGACTAGCGGGGCCCACAATGAGCAGTTCTTC
cdr3_aa: CASSPPATSGAHNEQFF

clone_size: .
j_call: TRBJ2-7
d_call: .
v_call: TRBV10-3
cdr3_nt: TGTGCCATCAGTGCCCCCGATACAGGGTCTCGAGAGCAGTACTTC
cdr3_aa: CAISAPDTGSREQYF

clone_size: .
j_call: TRBJ2-1
d_call: TRBD2
v_call: TRBV20-1
cdr3_nt: TGCAGTGCTAACTCTTTAAAACTAGCGGGGGAAGGTGAGCAGTTCTTC
cdr3_aa: CSANSLKLAGEGEQFF

clone_size: .
j_call: TRBJ2-6
d_call: .
v_call: TRBV5-1
cdr3_nt: TGCGCCAGCAGCTTCGGGAACTCTGGGGCCAACGTCCTGACTTTC
cdr3_aa: CASSFGNSGANVLTF

clone_size: .
j_call: TRBJ2-6
d_call: .
v_call: TRBV7-8
cdr3_nt: TGTGCCAGCAGCTTAATTCGGACAGTGCAATCTGGGGCCAACGTCCTGACTTTC
cdr3_aa: CASSLIRTVQSGANVLTF

clone_size: .
j_call: TRBJ2-1
d_call: TRBD1
v_call: TRBV12-3/TRBV12-4
cdr3_nt: TGTGCCAGCACCCGGGGGACAGGGTACAATGAGCAGTTCTTC
cdr3_aa: CASTRGTGYNEQFF

clone_size: few
j_call: TRBJ2-2
d_call: .
v_call: TRBV9
cdr3_nt: TGTGCCAGCAGCGCTTCGGAAAGGGGTCCAGCCGGGGAGCTGTTTTTT
cdr3_aa: CASSASERGPAGELFF

clone_size: .
j_call: TRBJ1-2
d_call: .
v_call: TRBV12-3/TRBV12-4
cdr3_nt: TGTGCCAGCAGTCGAATGCCCGGAACAGGATCAAGGGCCTATGGCTACACCTTC
cdr3_aa: CASSRMPGTGSRAYGYTF

clone_size: few
j_call: TRBJ2-7
d_call: TRBD2
v_call: TRBV20-1
cdr3_nt: TGCAGTGCTAGGACCTCTAGCGGGAGGACCCAAGGCTACGAGCAGTACTTC
cdr3_aa: CSARTSSGRTQGYEQYF

clone_size: .
j_call: TRBJ2-7
d_call: TRBD2
v_call: TRBV20-1
cdr3_nt: TGCAGTGCTAGAGGGTTACTAGCGGACCTCTACGAGCAGTACTTC
cdr3_aa: CSARGLLADLYEQYF

clone_size: few
j_call: TRBJ1-5
d_call: .
v_call: TRBV10-3
cdr3_nt: TGTGCCATCAGTGAGGAGAGCAATCAGCCCCAGCATTTT
cdr3_aa: CAISEESNQPQHF

clone_size: .
j_call: TRBJ2-5
d_call: .
v_call: TRBV5-6
cdr3_nt: TGTGCCAGCAGCCAACGGGACACCACCTTTCAAGAGACCCAGTACTTC
cdr3_aa: CASSQRDTTFQETQYF

clone_size: .
j_call: TRBJ1-5
d_call: .
v_call: TRBV12-3/TRBV12-4
cdr3_nt: TGTGCCAGCCAGGGGTTGAATCAGCCCCAGCATTTT
cdr3_aa: CASQGLNQPQHF

clone_size: .
j_call: TRBJ1-1
d_call: TRBD1
v_call: TRBV28
cdr3_nt: TGTGCCAGCAGCCCGACCAATGACAGGGGGAGAGCTTTCTTT
cdr3_aa: CASSPTNDRGRAFF

clone_size: few
j_call: TRBJ2-1
d_call: TRBD2
v_call: TRBV25-1
cdr3_nt: TGTGCCAGCAGTAGGGTAGCGGGAGGGCCAGTAGACAATGAGCAGTTCTTC
cdr3_aa: CASSRVAGGPVDNEQFF

clone_size: few
j_call: TRBJ1-5
d_call: .
v_call: TRBV20-1
cdr3_nt: TGCAGTGCTAGAGCGGACGGGCCATCGCCCCAGCATTTT
cdr3_aa: CSARADGPSPQHF

clone_size: few
j_call: TRBJ2-5
d_call: .
v_call: TRBV18
cdr3_nt: TGTGCCAGCTCACCAGGCAAAGAGACCCAGTACTTC
cdr3_aa: CASSPGKETQYF

clone_size: few
j_call: TRBJ1-1
d_call: .
v_call: TRBV20-1
cdr3_nt: TGCAGTGCTAGAGGTATGCCGGGACGGATGAACACTGAAGCTTTCTTT
cdr3_aa: CSARGMPGRMNTEAFF

clone_size: .
j_call: TRBJ1-5
d_call: .
v_call: TRBV5-1
cdr3_nt: TGCGCCAGCAGCTTTGAGGGACAGCCCCAGCATTTT
cdr3_aa: CASSFEGQPQHF

clone_size: few
j_call: TRBJ2-7
d_call: .
v_call: TRBV5-1
cdr3_nt: TGCGCCAGCAGCGTCCGGGAAAGGATCTACGAGCAGTACTTC
cdr3_aa: CASSVRERIYEQYF

clone_size: .
j_call: TRBJ1-2
d_call: TRBD1
v_call: TRBV5-5
cdr3_nt: TGTGCCAGCAGCTTACACCCCTTTCCGGGACAGGGCGATGGCTACACCTTC
cdr3_aa: CASSLHPFPGQGDGYTF

clone_size: few
j_call: TRBJ2-5
d_call: TRBD1
v_call: TRBV7-2
cdr3_nt: TGTGCCAGCAGCCTTACCGGGACAGGACGGGAGACCCAGTACTTC
cdr3_aa: CASSLTGTGRETQYF

clone_size: few
j_call: TRBJ2-6
d_call: .
v_call: TRBV7-9
cdr3_nt: TGTGCCAGCAGCGCGGATACAGTCGCTGGGGCCAACGTCCTGACTTTC
cdr3_aa: CASSADTVAGANVLTF

clone_size: few
j_call: TRBJ2-7
d_call: .
v_call: TRBV12-3/TRBV12-4
cdr3_nt: TGTGCCAGCAGTTTTCATTTACAGGGTGAAGGCGAGCAGTACTTC
cdr3_aa: CASSFHLQGEGEQYF